Below are 27 T cell receptor beta chains sequenced from a single sample in a study of cytomegalovirus exposure and HLA in healthy donors. PCR was performed using 60 Vbeta and 13 Jbeta primers. TCRdb's copy holds only in-frame clones and misses some; the assay was immunoSEQ multiplex PCR. The data hold approximately 150,000 clones, with about 64% observed a single time. Sequenced: PBMCs. These receptors originate from a woman aged 55-69 years in good health and CMV-seropositive.

The chain employs TRBV7-2 and TRBJ1-5; a weak D match, TRBD1 (5 bases). Trimming removed 5 bases at V and 2 bases at J, with 10 bases between. Per germline, CDR1 SGHTA and CDR2 FQGNSA. The CDR3 has 14 amino acids. CDR3 sequence reads: CASSGTRGNQPQHF. For the CDR3, the DNA is TGTGCCAGCAGCGGGACTAGGGGCAATCAGCCCCAGCATTTT.

The V and J genes are TRBV4-1 and TRBJ1-6; D gene ambiguous. Trimming removed 8 bases from V and 0 bases from J, with 11 bases in between. Per the germline V gene, CDR1 is MGHRA and CDR2 is YSYEKL. This CDR3 comprises 15 residues. CDR3 sequence: CASRSGSSYNSPLHF. CDR3 in DNA: TGCGCCAGCCGCTCGGGGAGCTCCTATAATTCACCCCTCCACTTT.

The V call is TRBV27, the J call TRBJ2-7; 11 bases match TRBD1. Unmatched junction bases numbered 4, after V lost 4 bases and J lost 2 bases. This CDR3 region has 15 residues. Germline lookup yields CDR1 MNHEY and CDR2 SMNVEV (reference sequence). In nucleotides, the CDR3 is TGTGCCAGCAGTTCGGGACAGGGGGTCACCTACGAGCAGTACTTC. Protein product: CASSSGQGVTYEQYF.

The gene calls are TRBV5-6 and TRBJ2-7, with 12 bases lining up with TRBD2. The CDR3 length is 14 residues. The germline gives CDR1 SGHDT, CDR2 YYEEEE. Trimming took 4 bases from V and 6 from J; bases not matched to a gene: 5. CDR3 sequence reads: CASSPTSGSSEQYF. The CDR3 bases are TGTGCCAGCAGCCCGACTAGCGGGAGCTCCGAGCAGTACTTC. Based on the CDR3 plus reference TRBV5-6 and TRBJ2-7, the full variable domain is DAGVTQSPTHLIKTRGQQVTLRCSPKSGHDTVSWYQQALGQGPQFIFQYYEEEERQRGNFPDRFSGHQFPNYSSELNVNALLLGDSALYLCASSPTSGSSEQYFGPGTRLTVT.

This chain links TRBV5-1 with TRBJ2-3, with a weak D call TRBD1 (7 bases). The CDR3 contains 15 residues. V was clipped by 6 bases and J by 2 bases, with 16 bases between them. The germline CDR1 and CDR2 sequences are SGHRS and YFSETQ. CDR3: CASINDREDTDTQYF. CDR3 nucleotides: TGCGCCAGCATCAATGACAGGGAGGACACAGATACGCAGTATTTT.

V is TRBV18 and J is TRBJ1-5; TRBD1 agrees at 8 bases. Germline trimming cut 2 bases from V and 1 base from J; bases unmatched to any gene: 1. The CDR3 spans 15 residues. Per germline, CDR1 KGHSH and CDR2 LQKENI. Here the CDR3 reads CASSPGQGSNQPQHF. Here the CDR3 DNA reads TGTGCCAGCTCACCAGGACAGGGAAGCAATCAGCCCCAGCATTTT.

The chain recombines TRBV7-9 with TRBJ2-7; perhaps TRBD2 as D (6 bases). The CDR3 runs 15 residues. Per the germline V gene, CDR1 is SEHNR and CDR2 is FQNEAQ (reference sequence). Trimming stripped 8 bases from V and 2 bases from J, with 19 bases between. The DNA for the CDR3 is TGTGCCAGCGGCTCCCGGGCGGGGAAAACCTACGAGCAGTACTTC. Amino acids: CASGSRAGKTYEQYF.

The chain recombines TRBV7-2 with TRBJ1-3; D is ambiguous. The CDR3 totals 16 residues. Trimming took off 0 bases at V and 0 bases at J, with 9 bases between the two ends. Germline-derived CDR1 and CDR2 are SGHTA and FQGNSA. CDR3: CASSLAPAGSGNTIYF. The CDR3 nucleotides read TGTGCCAGCAGCTTAGCCCCAGCGGGCTCTGGAAACACCATATATTTT.

V and J are TRBV7-2 and TRBJ2-1, with a possible D match to TRBD1 (6 bases). From germline, CDR1 is SGHTA and CDR2 FQGNSA. The CDR3 length is 16 residues. V lost 3 bases, J lost 0 bases, and 12 bases lay in between. Here the CDR3 DNA reads TGTGCCAGCAGCTTGGAAGGGACACTCTCCTACAATGAGCAGTTCTTC. Protein: CASSLEGTLSYNEQFF. Using reference TRBV7-2 and TRBJ2-1 for the parts outside the CDR3, the full variable domain is GAGVSQSPSNKVTEKGKDVELRCDPISGHTALYWYRQSLGQGLEFLIYFQGNSAPDKSGLPSDRFSAERTGGSVSTLTIQRTQQEDSAVYLCASSLEGTLSYNEQFFGPGTRLTVL.

The chain recombines TRBV25-1 with TRBJ1-1; D is ambiguous. This CDR3 has 12 residues. Germline V gene data show CDR1 as MGHDK and CDR2 as SYGVNS. V lost 1 base and J 5 bases, leaving 5 bases between the germline ends. The CDR3 here is CASSESLTEAFF. CDR3 DNA: TGTGCCAGCAGTGAATCCCTAACTGAAGCTTTCTTT.

The chain has TRBV28 and TRBJ1-2, with D unclear. The CDR3 length is 11 residues. Germline CDR1 is MDHEN and CDR2 is SYDVKM. V lost 6 bases, J lost 2 bases, and 4 bases lay in between. The CDR3, as DNA: TGTGCCAGCAGCTCGAACTATGGCTACACCTTC. Protein: CASSSNYGYTF.

The chain is built from TRBV27 and TRBJ2-7; 8 positions agree with TRBD2. In germline, CDR1 is MNHEY, CDR2 SMNVEV (reference sequence). CDR3 length: 15 amino acids. Germline trimming cut 5 bases from V and 2 bases from J; bases unmatched to any gene: 8. CDR3 bases: TGTGCCAGCAGTATCGCTAGCGGGCCTACCTACGAGCAGTACTTC. Residues: CASSIASGPTYEQYF.

CDR3 protein: CASSTTNYNEQFF. CDR3 in DNA: TGTGCCAGCAGCACGACTAATTACAATGAGCAGTTCTTC. The chain couples TRBV7-8 to TRBJ2-1; the D gene is possibly TRBD2 (5 bases). Trimming cost V 5 bases and J 4 bases, with 9 bases left between them. Per germline, CDR1 SGHVS and CDR2 FQNEAQ. The CDR3 sequence is 13 residues long.

The chain has TRBV9 and TRBJ1-1, with 10 bases matching TRBD1. The length of the CDR3 is 14 residues. The V gene's germline CDR1 is SGDLS and CDR2 YYNGEE. The J segment lost 5 bases and the V segment lost 6 bases, leaving 7 bases of the junction unmatched. CDR3 protein: CASTRQGANTEAFF. In nucleotides, the CDR3 is TGTGCCAGCACCAGACAGGGGGCAAATACTGAAGCTTTCTTT.

The chain joins TRBV7-2 to TRBJ2-7; D unresolved. V was clipped by 2 bases and J by 1 base, with 12 bases between them. Germline V lookup: CDR1 SGHTA, CDR2 FQGNSA. The CDR3 has 15 amino acids. CDR3 DNA: TGTGCCAGCAGCTTACTTAACACGTATTCCTACGAGCAGTACTTC. Encoded protein: CASSLLNTYSYEQYF.

The chain recombines TRBV2 with TRBJ1-5, with a possible D match to TRBD1 (6 bases). This CDR3 has 14 residues. From germline, CDR1 is SNHLY and CDR2 FYNNEI. The germline V and J ends were trimmed by 5 bases and 3 bases, with 11 bases remaining between them. This chain's CDR3 is CASSTGYDNQPQHF. The CDR3 DNA reads as TGTGCCAGCAGTACAGGGTACGACAATCAGCCCCAGCATTTT. The full variable domain, completed using reference TRBV2 and TRBJ1-5, is EPEVTQTPSHQVTQMGQEVILRCVPISNHLYFYWYRQILGQKVEFLVSFYNNEISEKSEIFDDQFSVERPDGSNFTLKIRSTKLEDSAMYFCASSTGYDNQPQHFGDGTRLSIL.

This clone was recorded only once. The chain couples TRBV21-1 to TRBJ2-7; TRBD1, the D gene given by the table, was not confirmed from the DNA. TRBV21-1 is noted as a pseudogene. The CDR3 contains 20 residues. This CDR3 is CARWQQNQASPGGPPSEQYF. In DNA, the CDR3 is TGTGCCAGGTGGCAGCAGAACCAAGCCTCTCCAGGGGGGCCCCCCTCCGAGCAGTACTTC.

On this clone itself: The same CDR3 also results from other DNA sequences found in this sample. CDR3 sequence reads: CASSHRDNTEAFF. The CDR3 DNA sequence: TGTGCCAGCAGCCACAGGGATAACACTGAAGCTTTCTTT. The rearrangement joins TRBV6-6 to TRBJ1-1; D possibly corresponds to TRBD1 (6 bases). CDR1 is MNHNY, CDR2 SVGAGI, per germline (reference sequence). Trimming removed 6 bases at V and 2 bases at J, with 10 bases between. The CDR3 loop spans 13 amino acids.

The chain combines TRBV5-1 with TRBJ2-3, with 7 positions matching TRBD2. The CDR3 runs 15 residues. The junction had 4 bases not matched to a gene; V was cut back by 2 bases and J by 1 base. The germline V gene encodes CDR1 SGHRS and CDR2 YFSETQ. CDR3 sequence (DNA): TGCGCCAGCAGCTTCGGGGGAGGGCGCACAGATACGCAGTATTTT. It codes for CASSFGGGRTDTQYF.

The gene calls are TRBV11-2 and TRBJ2-5; 11 bases are shared with TRBD2. Trimming took 5 bases from V and 8 from J; bases not matched to a gene: 7. The germline V gene has CDR1 SGHAT and CDR2 FQNNGV. The CDR3 runs to 14 residues. CDR3 protein: CASSQTSGVDTQYF. Here the CDR3 DNA reads TGTGCCAGCAGCCAGACTAGCGGGGTGGACACCCAGTACTTC.

This clone was counted between two and nine times. The genes are TRBV6-6 and TRBJ1-1; D perhaps matches TRBD1 (6 bases). Trimming pared 5 bases from V and 0 bases from J, leaving 10 bases between. CDR3 length: 14 residues. Germline values: CDR1 MNHNY, CDR2 SVGAGI (reference sequence). CDR3 nucleotides: TGTGCCAGCAGTAACAACAGGGTGAACACTGAAGCTTTCTTT. Protein: CASSNNRVNTEAFF.

The chain has TRBV4-1 and TRBJ1-3; TRBD1 might be the D (5 bases). In germline, CDR1 is MGHRA, CDR2 YSYEKL. The CDR3 consists of 16 residues. Trimming pared 1 base from V and 2 bases from J, leaving 12 bases between. Here the CDR3 DNA reads TGCGCCAGCAGCCAAGTATCGGGACTTCCTGGAAACACCATATATTTT. Translated: CASSQVSGLPGNTIYF.

This clone was seen just once. J is TRBJ2-2 and V is TRBV19; 13 nucleotides line up with TRBD2. V was clipped by 5 bases and J by 5 bases; unmatched bases: 5. Germline CDR1 and CDR2: LNHDA and SQIVND (reference sequence). This CDR3 has 16 amino acids. CDR3 in DNA: TGTGCCAGTAGTGCACTAGCGGGAGGGTGGACCGGGGAGCTGTTTTTT. Residues: CASSALAGGWTGELFF.

This clone was recorded a few times. The chain links TRBV27 to TRBJ2-5; D is perhaps TRBD1 (8 bases). V shed 4 bases and J shed 3 bases, with 12 bases lying between them. Germline V gives CDR1 MNHEY, CDR2 SMNVEV (reference sequence). This CDR3 spans 14 amino acids. CDR3 coding DNA: TGTGCCAGCAGTTCTACAGGGGGGGAAGAGACCCAGTACTTC. Translated, it gives CASSSTGGEETQYF.

The chain has TRBV4-1 and TRBJ2-5; D possibly corresponds to TRBD2 (5 bases). V was clipped by 4 bases and J by 7 bases, with 16 bases between them. This CDR3 region has 14 residues. CDR1 MGHRA and CDR2 YSYEKL come from the germline V gene. This CDR3 reads CASSRRLLEGTQYF. The CDR3 DNA reads TGCGCCAGCAGCCGTAGACTTCTCGAGGGGACCCAGTACTTC.

The rearrangement links TRBV5-1 to TRBJ1-1; no definite D call. The germline V gene has CDR1 SGHRS and CDR2 YFSETQ. The CDR3 runs to 14 residues. With 0 bases removed from V and 1 base from J, the gap between germline ends came to 7 bases. CDR3 sequence: CASSLGPENTEAFF. CDR3 in DNA: TGCGCCAGCAGCTTGGGCCCAGAGAACACTGAAGCTTTCTTT.

The chain joins TRBV28 to TRBJ1-1; TRBD1 matches at 7 bases. J lost 3 bases, V lost 6 bases, and 7 bases had no gene match. The CDR3 is 14 residues long. Germline V gene data show CDR1 as MDHEN and CDR2 as SYDVKM. The CDR3 nucleotides are TGTGCCAGCAGCAAGGGGGCCCAGGACACTGAAGCTTTCTTT. This encodes CASSKGAQDTEAFF. The whole variable domain, remainder taken from reference TRBV28 and TRBJ1-1, is DVKVTQSSRYLVKRTGEKVFLECVQDMDHENMFWYRQDPGLGLRLIYFSYDVKMKEKGDIPEGYSVSREKKERFSLILESASTNQTSMYLCASSKGAQDTEAFFGQGTRLTVV.